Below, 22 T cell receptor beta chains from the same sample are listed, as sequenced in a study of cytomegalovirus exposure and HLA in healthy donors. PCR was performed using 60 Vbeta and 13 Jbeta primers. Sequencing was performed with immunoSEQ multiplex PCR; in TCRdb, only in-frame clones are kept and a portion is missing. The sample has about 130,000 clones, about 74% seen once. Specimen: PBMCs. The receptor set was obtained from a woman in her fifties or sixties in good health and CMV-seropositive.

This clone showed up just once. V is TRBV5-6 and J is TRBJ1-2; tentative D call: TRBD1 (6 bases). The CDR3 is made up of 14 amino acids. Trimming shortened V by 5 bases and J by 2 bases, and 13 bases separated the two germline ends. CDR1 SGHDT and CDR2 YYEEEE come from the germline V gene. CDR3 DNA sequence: TGTGCCAGCAGGCGGACAGAAAAAAACTATGGCTACACCTTC. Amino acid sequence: CASRRTEKNYGYTF.

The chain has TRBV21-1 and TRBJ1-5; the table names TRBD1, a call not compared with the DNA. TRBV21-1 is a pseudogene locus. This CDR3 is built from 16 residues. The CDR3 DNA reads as TGTGCCAGCAGCAAACCTACAGGGGAATGCAATCAGCCCCAGCATTTT. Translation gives CASSKPTGECNQPQHF.

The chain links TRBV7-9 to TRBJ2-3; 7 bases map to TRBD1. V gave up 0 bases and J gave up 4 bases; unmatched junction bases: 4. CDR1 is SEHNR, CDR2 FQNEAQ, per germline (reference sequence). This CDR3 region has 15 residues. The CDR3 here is CASSLATGDADTQYF. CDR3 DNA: TGTGCCAGCAGCTTAGCAACAGGGGACGCAGATACGCAGTATTTT.

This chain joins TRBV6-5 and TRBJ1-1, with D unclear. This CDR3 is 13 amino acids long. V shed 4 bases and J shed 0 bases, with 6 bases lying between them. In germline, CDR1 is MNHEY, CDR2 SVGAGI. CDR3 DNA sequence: TGTGCCAGCAGTTTTACATTGAACACTGAAGCTTTCTTT. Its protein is CASSFTLNTEAFF.

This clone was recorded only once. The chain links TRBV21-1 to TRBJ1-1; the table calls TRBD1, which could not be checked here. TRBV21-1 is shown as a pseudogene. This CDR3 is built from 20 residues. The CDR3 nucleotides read TGTGCCAGCAGCAATATCCTGGACAGGTTATTTGCCTCTCGACTCACTGAAGCTTTCTTT. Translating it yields CASSNILDRLFASRLTEAFF.

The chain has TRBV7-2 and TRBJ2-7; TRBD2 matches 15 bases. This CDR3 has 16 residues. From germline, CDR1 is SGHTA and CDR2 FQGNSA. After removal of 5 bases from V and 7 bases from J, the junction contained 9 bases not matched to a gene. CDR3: CASSEGLAGGLREQYF. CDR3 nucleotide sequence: TGTGCCAGCAGCGAAGGACTAGCGGGGGGGCTGCGGGAGCAGTACTTC.

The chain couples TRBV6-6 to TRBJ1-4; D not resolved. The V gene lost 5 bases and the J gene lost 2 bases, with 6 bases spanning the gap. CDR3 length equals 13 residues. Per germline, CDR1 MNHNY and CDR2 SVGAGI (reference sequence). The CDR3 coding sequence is TGTGCCAGCAGTGGAGACACTAATGAAAAACTGTTTTTT. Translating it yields CASSGDTNEKLFF.

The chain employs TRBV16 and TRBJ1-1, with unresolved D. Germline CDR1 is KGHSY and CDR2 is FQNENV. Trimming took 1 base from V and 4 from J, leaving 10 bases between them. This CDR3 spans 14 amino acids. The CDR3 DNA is TGTGCCAGCAGCCAATTTCTAGGTGGCACTGAAGCTTTCTTT. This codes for CASSQFLGGTEAFF.

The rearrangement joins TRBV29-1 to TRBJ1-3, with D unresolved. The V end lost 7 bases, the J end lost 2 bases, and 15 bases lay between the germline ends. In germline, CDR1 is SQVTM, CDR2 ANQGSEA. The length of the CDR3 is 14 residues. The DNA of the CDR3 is TGCAGCGCCCATCGGGCGGGCCCTGGAAACACCATATATTTT. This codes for CSAHRAGPGNTIYF.

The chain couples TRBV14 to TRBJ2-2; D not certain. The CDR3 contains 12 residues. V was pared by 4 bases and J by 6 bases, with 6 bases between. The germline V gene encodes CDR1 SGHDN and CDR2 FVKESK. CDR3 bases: TGTGCCAGCAGCCGTGGCCCCGGGGAGCTGTTTTTT. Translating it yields CASSRGPGELFF.

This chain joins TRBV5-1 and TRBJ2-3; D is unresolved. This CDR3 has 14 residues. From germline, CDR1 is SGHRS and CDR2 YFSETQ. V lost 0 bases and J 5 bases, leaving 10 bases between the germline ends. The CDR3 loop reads CASSLAGLGDTQYF. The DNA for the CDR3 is TGCGCCAGCAGCTTGGCTGGGCTGGGAGATACGCAGTATTTT.

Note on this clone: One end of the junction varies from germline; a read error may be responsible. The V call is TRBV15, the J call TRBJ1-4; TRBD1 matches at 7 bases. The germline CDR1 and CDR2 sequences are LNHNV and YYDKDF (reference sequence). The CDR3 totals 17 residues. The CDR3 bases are TGTGCCACCCGCAGGCCAGGACAGGCTGCAACTAATGAAAAACTGTTTTTT. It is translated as CATRRPGQAATNEKLFF.

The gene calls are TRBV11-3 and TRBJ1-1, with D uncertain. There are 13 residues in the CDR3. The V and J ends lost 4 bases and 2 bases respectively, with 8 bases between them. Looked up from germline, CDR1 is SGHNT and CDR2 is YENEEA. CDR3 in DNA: TGTGCCAGCAGCTCGTTATATAACACTGAAGCTTTCTTT. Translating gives CASSSLYNTEAFF.

CDR3 protein: CATSRDLVSPNEKLFF. Here the CDR3 DNA reads TGTGCCACCAGCAGAGATCTAGTGTCACCTAATGAAAAACTGTTTTTT. The chain links TRBV15 to TRBJ1-4, with D hard to call. The ends were cut back, 0 bases at V and 3 bases at J, with 11 bases in the middle. This CDR3 spans 16 amino acids. Germline values: CDR1 LNHNV, CDR2 YYDKDF (reference sequence).

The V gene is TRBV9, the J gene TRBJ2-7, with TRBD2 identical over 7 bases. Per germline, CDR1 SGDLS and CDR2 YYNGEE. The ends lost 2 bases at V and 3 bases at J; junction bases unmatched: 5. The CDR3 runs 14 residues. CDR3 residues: CASSVGGSSYEQYF. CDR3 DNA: TGTGCCAGCAGCGTGGGGGGGTCTAGCTACGAGCAGTACTTC.

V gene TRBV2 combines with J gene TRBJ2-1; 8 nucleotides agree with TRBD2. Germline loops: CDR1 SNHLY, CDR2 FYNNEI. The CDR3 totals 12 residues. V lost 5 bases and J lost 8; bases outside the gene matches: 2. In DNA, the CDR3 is TGTGCCAGCAGTACCGGGGGGGATGAGCAGTTCTTC. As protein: CASSTGGDEQFF.

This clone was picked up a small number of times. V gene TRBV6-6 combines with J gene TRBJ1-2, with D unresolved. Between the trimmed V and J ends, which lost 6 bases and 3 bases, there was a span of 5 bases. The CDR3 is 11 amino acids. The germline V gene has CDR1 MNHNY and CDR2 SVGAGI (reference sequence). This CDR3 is CASSRDYGYTF. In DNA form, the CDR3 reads TGTGCCAGCAGCCGGGACTATGGCTACACCTTC.

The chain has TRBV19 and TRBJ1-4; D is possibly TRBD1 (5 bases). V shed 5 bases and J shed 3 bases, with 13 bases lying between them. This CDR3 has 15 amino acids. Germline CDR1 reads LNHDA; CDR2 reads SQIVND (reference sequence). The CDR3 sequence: CASSPSRVPNEKLFF. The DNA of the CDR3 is TGTGCCAGTAGTCCATCCAGGGTACCTAATGAAAAACTGTTTTTT.

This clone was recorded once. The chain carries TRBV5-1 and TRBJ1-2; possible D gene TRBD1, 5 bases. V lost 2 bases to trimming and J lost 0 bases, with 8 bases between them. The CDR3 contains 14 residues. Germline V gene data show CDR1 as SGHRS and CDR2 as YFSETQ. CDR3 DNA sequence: TGCGCCAGCAGCTTCTCAGGGTCTAACTATGGCTACACCTTC. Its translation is CASSFSGSNYGYTF. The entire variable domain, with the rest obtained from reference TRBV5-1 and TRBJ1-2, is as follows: KAGVTQTPRYLIKTRGQQVTLSCSPISGHRSVSWYQQTPGQGLQFLFEYFSETQRNKGNFPGRFSGRQFSNSRSEMNVSTLELGDSALYLCASSFSGSNYGYTFGSGTRLTVV.

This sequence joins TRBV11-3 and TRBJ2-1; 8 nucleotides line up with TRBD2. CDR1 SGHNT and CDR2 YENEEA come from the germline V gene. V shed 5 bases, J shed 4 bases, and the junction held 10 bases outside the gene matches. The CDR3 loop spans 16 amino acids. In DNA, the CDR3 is TGTGCCAGCAGCCCAGGGGATGGCGGGGGGTACAATGAGCAGTTCTTC. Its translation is CASSPGDGGGYNEQFF.

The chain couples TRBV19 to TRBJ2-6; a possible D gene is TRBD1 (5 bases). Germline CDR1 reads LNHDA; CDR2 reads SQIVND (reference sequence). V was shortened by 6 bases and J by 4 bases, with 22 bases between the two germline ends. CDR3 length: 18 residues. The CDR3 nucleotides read TGTGCCAGTAGCACTCTCGCGCAGGGTTCACCCGGGGCCAACGTCCTGACTTTC. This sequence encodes CASSTLAQGSPGANVLTF.

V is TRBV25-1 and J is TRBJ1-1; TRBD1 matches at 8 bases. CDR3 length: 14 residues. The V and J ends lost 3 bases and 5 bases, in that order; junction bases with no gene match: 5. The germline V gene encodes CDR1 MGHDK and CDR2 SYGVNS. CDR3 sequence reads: CASSERHRGTEAFF. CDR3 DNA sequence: TGTGCCAGCAGTGAGCGGCACAGGGGGACTGAAGCTTTCTTT. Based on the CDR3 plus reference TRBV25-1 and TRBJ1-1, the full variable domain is EADIYQTPRYLVIGTGKKITLECSQTMGHDKMYWYQQDPGMELHLIHYSYGVNSTEKGDLSSESTVSRIRTEHFPLTLESARPSHTSQYLCASSERHRGTEAFFGQGTRLTVV.